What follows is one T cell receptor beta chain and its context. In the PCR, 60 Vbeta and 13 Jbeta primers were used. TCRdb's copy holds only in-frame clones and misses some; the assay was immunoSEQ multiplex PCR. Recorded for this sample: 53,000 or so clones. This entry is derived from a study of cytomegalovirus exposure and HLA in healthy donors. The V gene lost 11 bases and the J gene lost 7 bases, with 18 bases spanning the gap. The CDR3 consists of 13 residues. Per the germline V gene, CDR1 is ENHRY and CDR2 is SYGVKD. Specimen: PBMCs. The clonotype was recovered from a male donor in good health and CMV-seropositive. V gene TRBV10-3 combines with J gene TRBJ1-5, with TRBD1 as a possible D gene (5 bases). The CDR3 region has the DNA TGTGCCCACCAGGTTGGGGGAGGCCAGCCCCAGCATTTT. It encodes CAHQVGGGQPQHF.